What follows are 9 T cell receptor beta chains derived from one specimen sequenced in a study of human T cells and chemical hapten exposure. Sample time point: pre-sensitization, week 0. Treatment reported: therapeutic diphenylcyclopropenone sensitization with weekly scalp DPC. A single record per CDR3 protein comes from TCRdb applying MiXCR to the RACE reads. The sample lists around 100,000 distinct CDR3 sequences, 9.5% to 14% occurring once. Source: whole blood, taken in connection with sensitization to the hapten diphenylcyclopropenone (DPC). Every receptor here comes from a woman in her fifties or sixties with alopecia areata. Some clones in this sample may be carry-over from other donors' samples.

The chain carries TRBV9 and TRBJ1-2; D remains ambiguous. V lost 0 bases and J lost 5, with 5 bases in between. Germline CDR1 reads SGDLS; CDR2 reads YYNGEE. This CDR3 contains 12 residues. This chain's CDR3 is CASSVDGYGYTF. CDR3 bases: TGTGCCAGCAGCGTAGACGGATATGGCTACACCTTC. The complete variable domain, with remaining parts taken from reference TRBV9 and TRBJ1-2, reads DSGVTQTPKHLITATGQRVTLRCSPRSGDLSVYWYQQSLDQGLQFLIQYYNGEERAKGNILERFSAQQFPDLHSELNLSSLELGDSALYFCASSVDGYGYTFGSGTRLTVV.

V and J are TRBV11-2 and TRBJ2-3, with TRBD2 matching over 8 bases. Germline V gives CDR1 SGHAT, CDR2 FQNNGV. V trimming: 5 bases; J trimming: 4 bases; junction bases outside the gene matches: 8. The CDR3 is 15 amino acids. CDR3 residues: CASSIQAGASDTQYF. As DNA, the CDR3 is TGTGCCAGCAGCATCCAAGCGGGGGCTTCAGATACGCAGTATTTT.

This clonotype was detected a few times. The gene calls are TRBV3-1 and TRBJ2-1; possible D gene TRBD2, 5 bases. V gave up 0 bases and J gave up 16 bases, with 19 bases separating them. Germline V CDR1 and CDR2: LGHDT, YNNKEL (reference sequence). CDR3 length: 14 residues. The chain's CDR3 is CASSQEGETGLEFF. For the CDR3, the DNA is TGTGCCAGCAGCCAAGAGGGAGAGACCGGATTGGAATTCTTC.

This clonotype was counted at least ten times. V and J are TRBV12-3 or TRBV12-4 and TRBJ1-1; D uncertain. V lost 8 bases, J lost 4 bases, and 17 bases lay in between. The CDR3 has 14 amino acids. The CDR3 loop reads CASGERMRTTEAFF. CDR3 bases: TGTGCCAGCGGGGAACGGATGAGAACCACTGAAGCTTTCTTT.

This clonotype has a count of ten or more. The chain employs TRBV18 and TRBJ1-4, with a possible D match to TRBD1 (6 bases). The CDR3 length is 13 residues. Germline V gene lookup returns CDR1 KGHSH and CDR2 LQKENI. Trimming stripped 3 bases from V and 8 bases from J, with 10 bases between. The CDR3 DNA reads TGTGCCAGCTCACCCGGGACAAAGGAAAAACTGTTTTTT. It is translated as CASSPGTKEKLFF.

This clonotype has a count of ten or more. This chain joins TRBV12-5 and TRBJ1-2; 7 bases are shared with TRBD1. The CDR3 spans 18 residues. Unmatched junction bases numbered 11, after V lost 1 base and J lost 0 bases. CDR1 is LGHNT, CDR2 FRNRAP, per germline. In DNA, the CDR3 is TGTGCTAGTGGTTTGGAAAGGGACAGCCCCAGAGCTAACTATGGCTACACCTTC. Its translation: CASGLERDSPRANYGYTF.

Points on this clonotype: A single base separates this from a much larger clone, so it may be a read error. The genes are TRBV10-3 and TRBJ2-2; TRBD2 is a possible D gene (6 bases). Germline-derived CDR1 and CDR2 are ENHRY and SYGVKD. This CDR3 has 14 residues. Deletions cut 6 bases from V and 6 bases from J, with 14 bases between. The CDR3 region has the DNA TGTGCCATCAGCACCGGGAGTTCAGCCGGGGAGCTGTTTTTT. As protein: CAISTGSSAGELFF.

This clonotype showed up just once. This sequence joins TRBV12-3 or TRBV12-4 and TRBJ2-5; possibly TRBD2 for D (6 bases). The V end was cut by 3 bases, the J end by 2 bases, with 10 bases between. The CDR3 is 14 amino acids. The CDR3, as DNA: TGTGCCAGCAGTTTCGGAGGGGCTCAAGAGACCCAGTACTTC. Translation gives CASSFGGAQETQYF.

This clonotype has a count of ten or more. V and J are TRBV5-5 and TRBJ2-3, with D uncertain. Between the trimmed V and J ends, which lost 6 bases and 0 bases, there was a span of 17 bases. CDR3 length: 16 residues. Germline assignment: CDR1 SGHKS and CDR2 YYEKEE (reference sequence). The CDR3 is CASTRARVPSTDTQYF. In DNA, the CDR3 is TGTGCCAGCACGCGCGCCCGGGTCCCGAGCACAGATACGCAGTATTTT.